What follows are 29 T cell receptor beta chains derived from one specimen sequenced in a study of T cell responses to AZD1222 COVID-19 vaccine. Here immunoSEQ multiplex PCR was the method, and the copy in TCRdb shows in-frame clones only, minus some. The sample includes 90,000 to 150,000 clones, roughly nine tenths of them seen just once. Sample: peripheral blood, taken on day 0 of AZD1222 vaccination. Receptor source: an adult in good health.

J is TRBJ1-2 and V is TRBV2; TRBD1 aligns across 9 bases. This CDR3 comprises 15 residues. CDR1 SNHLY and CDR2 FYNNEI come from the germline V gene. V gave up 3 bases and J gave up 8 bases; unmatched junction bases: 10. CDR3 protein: CASSEISGQGSGYTF. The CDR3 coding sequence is TGTGCCAGCAGTGAGATCTCGGGACAGGGCAGCGGCTACACCTTC.

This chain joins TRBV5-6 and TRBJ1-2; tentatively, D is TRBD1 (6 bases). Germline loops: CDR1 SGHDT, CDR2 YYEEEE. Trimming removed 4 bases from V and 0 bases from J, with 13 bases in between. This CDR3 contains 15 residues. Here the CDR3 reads CASSVRTAANYGYTF. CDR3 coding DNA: TGTGCCAGCAGCGTTCGGACAGCAGCTAACTATGGCTACACCTTC. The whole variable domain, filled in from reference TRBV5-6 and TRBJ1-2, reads DAGVTQSPTHLIKTRGQQVTLRCSPKSGHDTVSWYQQALGQGPQFIFQYYEEEERQRGNFPDRFSGHQFPNYSSELNVNALLLGDSALYLCASSVRTAANYGYTFGSGTRLTVV.

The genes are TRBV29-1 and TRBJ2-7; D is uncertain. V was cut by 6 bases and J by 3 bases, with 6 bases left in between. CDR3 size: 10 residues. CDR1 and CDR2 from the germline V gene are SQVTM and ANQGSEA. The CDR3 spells CSVRNYEQYF. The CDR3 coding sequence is TGCAGCGTCCGAAACTACGAGCAGTACTTC.

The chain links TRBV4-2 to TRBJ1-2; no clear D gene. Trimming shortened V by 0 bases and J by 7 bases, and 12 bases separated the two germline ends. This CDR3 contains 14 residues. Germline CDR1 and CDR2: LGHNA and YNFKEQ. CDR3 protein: CASSQDGSAGGYTF. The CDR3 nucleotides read TGTGCCAGCAGCCAAGATGGTTCCGCGGGTGGCTACACCTTC.

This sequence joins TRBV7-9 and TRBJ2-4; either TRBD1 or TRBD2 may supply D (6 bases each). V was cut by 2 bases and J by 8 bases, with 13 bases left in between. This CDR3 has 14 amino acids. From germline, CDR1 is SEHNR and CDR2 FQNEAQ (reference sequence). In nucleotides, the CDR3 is TGTGCCAGCAGCTTAAGGAAGGAGGGGGACATTCAGTACTTC. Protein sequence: CASSLRKEGDIQYF.

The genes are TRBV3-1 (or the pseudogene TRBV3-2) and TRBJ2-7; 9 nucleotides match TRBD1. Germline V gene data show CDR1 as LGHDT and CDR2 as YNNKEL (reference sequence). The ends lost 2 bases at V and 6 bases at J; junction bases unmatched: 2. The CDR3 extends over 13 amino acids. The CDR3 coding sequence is TGTGCCAGCAGCCAACCGGACAGGGGCGAGCAGTACTTC. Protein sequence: CASSQPDRGEQYF.

For the CDR3, the DNA is TGCAGCGCGGGCGGGGGGTTCAACACTGAAGCTTTCTTT. It codes for CSAGGGFNTEAFF. The chain uses TRBV29-1 and TRBJ1-1; D may be TRBD1 (5 bases). The CDR3 runs 13 residues. The V gene lost 7 bases and the J gene lost 2 bases, with 14 bases spanning the gap. CDR1 and CDR2 from the germline V gene are SQVTM and ANQGSEA.

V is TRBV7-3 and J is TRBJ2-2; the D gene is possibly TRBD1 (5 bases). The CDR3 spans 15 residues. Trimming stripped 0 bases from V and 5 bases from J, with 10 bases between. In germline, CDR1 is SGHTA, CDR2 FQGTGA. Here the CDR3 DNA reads TGTGCCAGCAGCTTAACGGCAGGGCGAACCGGGGAGCTGTTTTTT. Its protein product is CASSLTAGRTGELFF.

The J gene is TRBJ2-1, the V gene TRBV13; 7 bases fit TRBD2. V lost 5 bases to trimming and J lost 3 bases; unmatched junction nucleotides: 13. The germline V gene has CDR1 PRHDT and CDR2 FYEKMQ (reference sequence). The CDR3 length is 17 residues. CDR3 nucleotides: TGTGCCAGCAGCGCAACCTTAGCGGGTCGGATCTACAATGAGCAGTTCTTC. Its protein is CASSATLAGRIYNEQFF.

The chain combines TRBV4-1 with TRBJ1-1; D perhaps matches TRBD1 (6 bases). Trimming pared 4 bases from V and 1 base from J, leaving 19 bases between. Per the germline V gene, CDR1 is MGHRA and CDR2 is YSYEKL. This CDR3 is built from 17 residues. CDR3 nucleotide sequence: TGCGCCAGCAGCCTTCGTCCCCACAGGGACGGGAACACTGAAGCTTTCTTT. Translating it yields CASSLRPHRDGNTEAFF.

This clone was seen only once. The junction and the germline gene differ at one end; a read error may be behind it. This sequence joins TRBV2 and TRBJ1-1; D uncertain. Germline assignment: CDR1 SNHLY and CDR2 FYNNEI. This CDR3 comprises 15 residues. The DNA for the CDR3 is TGTGCCAGCAGTGAAGAGGCGAGAATGAACTCTGAAGCTTTCTTT. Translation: CASSEEARMNSEAFF.

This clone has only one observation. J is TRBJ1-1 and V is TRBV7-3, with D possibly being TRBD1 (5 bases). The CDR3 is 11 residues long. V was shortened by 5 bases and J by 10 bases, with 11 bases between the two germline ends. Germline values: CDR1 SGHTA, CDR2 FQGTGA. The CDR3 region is CASSTGQRAFF. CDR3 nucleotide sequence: TGTGCCAGCAGCACAGGCCAACGAGCTTTCTTT. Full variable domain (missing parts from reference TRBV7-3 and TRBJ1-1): GAGVSQTPSNKVTEKGKYVELRCDPISGHTALYWYRQSLGQGPEFLIYFQGTGAADDSGLPNDRFFAVRPEGSVSTLKIQRTERGDSAVYLCASSTGQRAFFGQGTRLTVV.

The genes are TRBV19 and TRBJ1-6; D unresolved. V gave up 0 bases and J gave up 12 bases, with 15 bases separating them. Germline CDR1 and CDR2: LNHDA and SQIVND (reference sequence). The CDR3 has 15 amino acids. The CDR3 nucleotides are TGTGCCAGTAGTATAGATCAGGCCCGGGTCAGACCCCTCCACTTT. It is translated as CASSIDQARVRPLHF. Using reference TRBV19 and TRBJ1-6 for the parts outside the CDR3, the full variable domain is DGGITQSPKYLFRKEGQNVTLSCEQNLNHDAMYWYRQDPGQGLRLIYYSQIVNDFQKGDIAEGYSVSREKKESFPLTVTSAQKNPTAFYLCASSIDQARVRPLHFGNGTRLTVT.

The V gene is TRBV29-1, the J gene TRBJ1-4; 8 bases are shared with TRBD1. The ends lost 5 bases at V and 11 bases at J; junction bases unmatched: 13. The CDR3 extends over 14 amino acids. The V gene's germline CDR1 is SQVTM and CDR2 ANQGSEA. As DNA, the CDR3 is TGCAGCGTTCCTGGGGGACAGGATAATAGGAAACTGTTTTTT. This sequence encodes CSVPGGQDNRKLFF.

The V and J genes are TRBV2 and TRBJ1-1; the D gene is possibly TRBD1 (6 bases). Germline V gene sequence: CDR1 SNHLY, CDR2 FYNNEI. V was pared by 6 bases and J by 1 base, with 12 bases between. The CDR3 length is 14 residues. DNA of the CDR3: TGTGCCAGCAGGGCGCGGACAGCGAACACTGAAGCTTTCTTT. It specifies CASRARTANTEAFF.

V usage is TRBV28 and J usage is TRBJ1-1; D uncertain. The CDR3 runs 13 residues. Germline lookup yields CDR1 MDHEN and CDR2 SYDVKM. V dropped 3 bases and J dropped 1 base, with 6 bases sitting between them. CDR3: CASSFAGNTEAFF. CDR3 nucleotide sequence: TGTGCCAGCAGTTTTGCAGGGAACACTGAAGCTTTCTTT.

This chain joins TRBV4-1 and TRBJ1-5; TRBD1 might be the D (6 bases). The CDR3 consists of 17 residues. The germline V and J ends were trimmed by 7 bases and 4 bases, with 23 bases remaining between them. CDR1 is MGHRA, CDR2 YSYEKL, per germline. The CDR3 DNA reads TGCGCCAGCACCGTTTCTAGGTCAGGGGAAAGGAATCAGCCCCAGCATTTT. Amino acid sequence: CASTVSRSGERNQPQHF.

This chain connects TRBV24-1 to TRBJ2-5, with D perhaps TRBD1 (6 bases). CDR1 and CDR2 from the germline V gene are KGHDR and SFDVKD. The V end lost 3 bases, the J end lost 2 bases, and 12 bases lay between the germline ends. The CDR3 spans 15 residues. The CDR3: CATSDPTGNQETQYF. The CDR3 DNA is TGTGCCACCAGTGATCCGACAGGTAATCAAGAGACCCAGTACTTC.

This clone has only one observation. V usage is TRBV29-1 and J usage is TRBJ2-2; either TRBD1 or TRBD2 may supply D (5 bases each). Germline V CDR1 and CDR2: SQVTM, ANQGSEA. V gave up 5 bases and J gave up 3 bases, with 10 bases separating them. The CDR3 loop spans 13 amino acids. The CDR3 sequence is CSVPGTDTGELFF. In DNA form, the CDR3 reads TGCAGCGTTCCAGGGACGGACACCGGGGAGCTGTTTTTT.

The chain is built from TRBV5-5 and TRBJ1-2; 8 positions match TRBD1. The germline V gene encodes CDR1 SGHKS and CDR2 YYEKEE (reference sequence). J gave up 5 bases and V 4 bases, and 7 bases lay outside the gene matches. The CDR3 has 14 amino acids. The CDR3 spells CASSPGQAGYGYTF. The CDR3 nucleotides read TGTGCCAGCAGCCCGGGACAGGCCGGATATGGCTACACCTTC.

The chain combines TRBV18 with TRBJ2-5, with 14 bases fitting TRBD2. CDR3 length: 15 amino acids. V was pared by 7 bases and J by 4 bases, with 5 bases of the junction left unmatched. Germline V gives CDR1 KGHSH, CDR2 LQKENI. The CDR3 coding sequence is TGTGCCAGCTTAACCGGGACTAGCGGGGGAGAGACCCAGTACTTC. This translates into CASLTGTSGGETQYF.

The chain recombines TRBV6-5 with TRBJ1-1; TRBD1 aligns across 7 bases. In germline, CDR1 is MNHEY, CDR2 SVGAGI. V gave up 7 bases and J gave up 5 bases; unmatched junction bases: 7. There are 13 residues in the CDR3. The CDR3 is CASIGTGVTEAFF. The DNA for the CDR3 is TGTGCCAGCATCGGAACAGGGGTAACTGAAGCTTTCTTT.

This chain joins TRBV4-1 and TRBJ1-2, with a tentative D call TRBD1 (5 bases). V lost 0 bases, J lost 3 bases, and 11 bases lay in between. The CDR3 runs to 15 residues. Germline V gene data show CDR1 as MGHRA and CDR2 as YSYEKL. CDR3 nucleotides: TGCGCCAGCAGCCAAGATACTGGGACCTACTATGGCTACACCTTC. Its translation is CASSQDTGTYYGYTF.

CDR3 region: CASSLDRDEQYF. Written as DNA, the CDR3 is TGCGCCAGCAGCTTGGACAGGGACGAGCAGTACTTC. The chain has TRBV5-1 and TRBJ2-7, with D possibly matching TRBD1 (6 bases). The ends were cut back, 0 bases at V and 5 bases at J, with 6 bases in the middle. CDR3 size: 12 residues. Germline CDR1 SGHRS, CDR2 YFSETQ.

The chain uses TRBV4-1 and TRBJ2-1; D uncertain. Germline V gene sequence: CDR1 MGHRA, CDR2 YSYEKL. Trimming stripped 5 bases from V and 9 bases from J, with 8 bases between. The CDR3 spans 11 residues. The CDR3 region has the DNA TGCGCCAGCAGCGACGTAGTTGAGCAGTTCTTC. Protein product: CASSDVVEQFF.

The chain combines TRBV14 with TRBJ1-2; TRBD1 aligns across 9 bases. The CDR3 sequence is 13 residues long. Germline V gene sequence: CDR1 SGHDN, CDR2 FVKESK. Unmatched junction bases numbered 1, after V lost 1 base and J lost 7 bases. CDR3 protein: CASSQVQGAGYTF. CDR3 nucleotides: TGTGCCAGCAGCCAAGTACAGGGGGCTGGCTACACCTTC.

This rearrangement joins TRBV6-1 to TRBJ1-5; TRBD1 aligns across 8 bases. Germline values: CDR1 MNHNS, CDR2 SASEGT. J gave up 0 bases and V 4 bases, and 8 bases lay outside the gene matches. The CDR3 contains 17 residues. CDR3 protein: CASSAGQGLYSNQPQHF. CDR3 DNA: TGTGCCAGCAGTGCAGGACAGGGACTTTATAGCAATCAGCCCCAGCATTTT.

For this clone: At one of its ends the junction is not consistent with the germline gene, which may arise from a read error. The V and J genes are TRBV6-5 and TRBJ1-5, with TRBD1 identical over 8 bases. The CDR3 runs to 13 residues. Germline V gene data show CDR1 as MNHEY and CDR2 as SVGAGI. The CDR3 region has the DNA TGTGCCAGCAGTTCAGGGGGCAACCAGCCCCAGCATTTT. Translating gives CASSSGGNQPQHF.

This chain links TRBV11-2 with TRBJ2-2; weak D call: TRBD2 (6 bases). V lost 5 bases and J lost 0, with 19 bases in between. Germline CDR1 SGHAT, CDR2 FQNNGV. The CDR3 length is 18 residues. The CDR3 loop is CASSIPGAGFANTGELFF. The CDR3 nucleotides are TGTGCCAGCAGCATCCCGGGAGCCGGGTTCGCGAACACCGGGGAGCTGTTTTTT.